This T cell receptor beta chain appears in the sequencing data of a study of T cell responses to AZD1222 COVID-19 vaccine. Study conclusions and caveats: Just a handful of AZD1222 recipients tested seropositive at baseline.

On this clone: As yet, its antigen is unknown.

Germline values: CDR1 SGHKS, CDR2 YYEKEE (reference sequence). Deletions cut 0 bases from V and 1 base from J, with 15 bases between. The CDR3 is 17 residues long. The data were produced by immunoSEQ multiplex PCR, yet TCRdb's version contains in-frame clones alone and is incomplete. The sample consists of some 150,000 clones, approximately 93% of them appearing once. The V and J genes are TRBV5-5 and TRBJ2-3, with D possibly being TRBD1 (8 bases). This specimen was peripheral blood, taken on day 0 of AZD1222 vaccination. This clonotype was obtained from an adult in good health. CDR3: CASSLEQGGGGTDTQYF. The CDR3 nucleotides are TGTGCCAGCAGCTTGGAACAGGGGGGAGGGGGCACAGATACGCAGTATTTT.